This TCR beta chain stems from a study of CD8 T cells in Susac syndrome. This CDR3 comprises 13 residues. The germline CDR1 and CDR2 sequences are MGHRA and YSYEKL. With 1 base removed from V and 3 bases from J, the gap between germline ends came to 6 bases. Random hexamers were used to reverse transcribe the RNA input (about 0.5 to 1 ug). The CDR3 of TCR beta was amplified by immunoSEQ multiplex PCR across 54 Vbeta and 13 Jbeta. From the immunoSEQ multiplex PCR reads, TCRdb called clonotypes with MiXCR, one entry per CDR3 protein. Altogether 150,000 to 200,000 distinct CDR3 sequences are present, about 95% being singletons, with the ten largest covering about 0.15%. CD8+ and CD4+ T cells were negatively isolated; TEMRA cells were FACS-enriched.

V and J are TRBV4-1 and TRBJ1-2; no clear D. The sample was CD8+ T cells from PBMCs. The origin of this receptor is a human donor with multiple sclerosis. The chain's CDR3 is CASSQGRDYGYTF. The DNA of the CDR3 is TGCGCCAGCAGCCAAGGTCGCGACTATGGCTACACCTTC.